This T cell receptor (beta chain) was profiled in a study of cytomegalovirus exposure and HLA in healthy donors (dated by TCRdb to 2016 to 2017). Looking at the study overall: According to an earlier analysis of 587 of the donors, roughly 180 million T cells yielded approximately 120 million unique TCR beta sequences and roughly 280 Gb of sequence data. Alongside the repertoire data, information on donor age, sex, ethnicity and CMV serostatus was compiled. A later analysis re-analyzed previously published TCR beta repertoires from hundreds of donors and added high-resolution HLA genotyping to study TCR occurrence patterns. The study combined high-throughput TCR immunosequencing, statistical association of individual TCRs with disease status, and machine learning to predict cytomegalovirus infection status. The study was designed to test whether signatures of past pathogen exposure could be identified by cataloging public T cell receptors. An earlier analysis of nearly 600 of the donors applied high-throughput TCR beta sequencing to assess whether each TCR beta V gene segment acted as functional or pseudogenic. Typing coverage varied by locus: roughly 629-640 donors for A, B, C, DRB1 and DQB1; some 520 for DQA1; more than 600 for DPA1; 450 to 480 for DPB1. In a later genetic analysis, genome-wide SNP genotypes for about 65% of the roughly 670 donors were used, and that subset was treated as a discovery cohort. Every repertoire in the discovery cohort had been generated on one and the same sequencing platform. An early release that covered about 600 HLA-typed donors contained approximately 290 gigabases of sequencing data and 65 million to 100 million unique TCR sequences. Along with the approximately 700-subject first cohort, a separate validation cohort of about 110 different subjects was used. Four or five DR-DQ haplotypes were handled as single units for association and clustering because linkage in the cohort was strong. HLA typing included class I and class II loci at four-digit resolution. In the later analysis, no new phenotypic data were used to find candidate immune exposures; instead, reliance was placed on TCR beta sequences and their occurrence across donors. Among around 400 genotyped donors of the cohort, an average of approximately 220,000 unique TCR beta nucleotide sequences was sequenced per donor, of which 15% to 20% were non-productive. Of the 398 genotyped donors, 65% to 90% were placed in the genetic ancestry cluster associated with self-reported Caucasian donors. Using immunosequencing, the study profiled T cell repertoires from around 670 subjects and related those repertoires to cytomegalovirus serostatus. What the study reported, not specific to this receptor: In an earlier analysis of approximately 600 of the donors, most TCR beta V segments were observed in productive rearrangements about 87% or about 30% of the time, broadly matching IMGT annotations. Correlated functional status among segregating V segments might be attributable to linkage disequilibrium, but an unknown experimental factor could not be ruled out. A group of highly shared sequence variants was considered likely to be a technical artifact of the sequencing pipeline. The authors suggested that the approach could potentially be generalized to other disease states and immunological phenotypes. In a later analysis, HLA-associated TCR beta chains showed more clonal expansion and lower generation probabilities than non-associated chains that were equally common. A few of the identified cytomegalovirus-associated TCR beta chains were confirmed in vitro to be specific for cytomegalovirus antigens. A later analysis found that most CMV-associated TCR beta chains appeared HLA-restricted, with HLA associations seemingly driven largely by CMV exposure. In a later analysis, the rate of TCR association differed among HLA loci, with DRB1 alleles having the most associated TCRs and HLA-C alleles having the fewest. In a later analysis, several top co-occurrence clusters were reported to appear linked to parvovirus B19, influenza, CMV and Epstein-Barr virus. In the study, 150 to 200 TCR beta chains were listed as associated with cytomegalovirus. Because counts were too low, roughly 16 rarely observed V segments, including chromosome 9 orphons, were left out of the earlier analysis of about 500 of the donors. In a later genetic analysis, a missense DCLRE1C variant was associated with V-gene and J-gene trimming of TCR beta chains, and the association was replicated in an independent cohort. The presence/absence analyses assumed that sequencing depth was roughly uniform across donors, and that assumption may not be true. Because the 87-base-pair reads could not distinguish some IMGT-functional V segments, including TRBV6-2 and TRBV6-3, those segments were excluded. A further reported finding was that TCR beta sequences accurately predicted the HLA-A and HLA-B alleles for most subjects in the first cohort. When HLA alleles, especially DR and DQ, strongly co-occurred, attributing TCR associations to individual alleles was difficult. For the cohort, immune exposure information was limited to CMV serostatus. Compared with the roughly 700-donor mean, donors in an Asian-associated ancestry cluster had fewer N-insertions in productive TCRs, according to a later genetic analysis. Because HLA typing was unavailable for some donors at each locus, only the typed subset was used in association tests. Across donors, most TCR sequences were observed very rarely, whereas some public TCRs were present in many individuals. In this cohort, only TCR beta chains were sequenced, and detectable features were limited by the absence of alpha or paired-chain data. In a later analysis, some 18,000 TCR beta sequences were associated with specific HLA alleles at a false discovery rate of 0.05. The classifier was reported to diagnose cytomegalovirus status with high specificity and sensitivity in both the original cohort and the validation cohort.

The germline V gene provides CDR1 MDHEN and CDR2 SYDVKM. Measured from the cysteine to the phenylalanine, the CDR3 is 15 residues long. Solely the CDR3 DNA is kept, with 45 bases framed from the first base. V is pruned by 5 bases and J by 3 bases, leaving 9 bases of the junction without a gene match. Details on this clone: This clone's antigen is unknown.

The cohort was made up of 666 healthy bone marrow donors. All cohort members were sampled while nominally healthy, although unrecorded immune exposures were likely present. The donor tested CMV seropositive, placing the donor among the 289 seropositive members of the cohort. A peripheral blood sample was collected from each donor, and TCR beta sequencing was performed on peripheral blood mononuclear cells. The Qiagen DNeasy Blood Extraction Kit was used to extract genomic DNA from the blood cell samples. Library generation was performed with the immunoSEQ multiplex PCR assay. The multiplex PCR relied on a mix of 60 forward primers for TCR Vbeta segments and 13 reverse primers for TCR Jbeta segments. The CDR3 region of rearranged TCR beta genes was amplified from genomic DNA with a multiplex PCR assay. The Illumina HiSeq System was used to sequence the amplified TCR beta libraries as 87-base-pair reads. In the authors' own workflow: A later analysis tallied tens of millions of unique TCR beta chains across the 700 or so repertoires, and approximately 9.9 million of those chains were shared by two or more donors. Raw reads were error-corrected and collapsed into unique sequences by a nearest-neighbor algorithm in which closely related sequences were merged to remove PCR and sequencing errors. V, D and J gene segments were assigned by aligning CDR3 sequences to IMGT reference sequences. For a sequence to be retained, a match of at least six nucleotides to both a V gene segment and a J gene segment was required. A rearrangement was called productive if the CDR3 had no stop codons and remained in frame with V and J, and every other rearrangement was called non-productive. Following IMGT convention, CDR3 was defined as the stretch from the second conserved V-encoded cysteine to the conserved J-encoded phenylalanine. The earlier analysis of some 600 of the donors excluded sequences that lacked an unambiguous match to a single V gene segment. An earlier analysis of approximately 590 of the donors called V segments functional above 56.7% productive rearrangements and segregating when the between-donor standard deviation exceeded 5%. A statistical classification framework was developed to diagnose cytomegalovirus status using the catalog of TCR beta chain sequences. In a later analysis, TCR nucleotide sequences were compared against IMGT/GENE-DB human TR gene sequences so that V and J genes could be assigned. Using the TCRdist pipeline, a later analysis assigned CDR3 sequences along with most-parsimonious VDJ recombination scenarios. A later analysis defined each TCR beta chain by its CDR3 amino acid sequence plus V-gene family, and excluded reads lacking a unique V-gene family. To address suspected cross-contamination and a sequencing artifact, a later analysis removed 592 highly shared, low-generation-probability nucleotide sequences. A later analysis calculated a clonal expansion index for each public chain from normalized within-repertoire ranks of inferred template counts. In a later analysis, generation probabilities were computed with a VDJ recombination model fitted to out-of-frame rearrangements, and the resulting probabilities were checked against IGoR. In a later analysis, hypergeometric tests were used to score TCR-TCR, TCR-HLA and TCR-CMV co-occurrence, with a repertoire-size bias correction applied to TCR pairs. To estimate false discovery rates, a later analysis permuted the HLA or CMV assignments 20 times. In a later analysis, co-occurring TCRs were grouped using DBSCAN, with TCRdist sequence similarity added in when clustering inside HLA-allele-positive subsets. Repertoires with fewer than 30,000 or more than 120,000 public chains were left out of co-occurrence clustering, as were five repertoires with anomalous nucleotide sharing. TCRdb limited this immuneACCESS table to in-frame rearrangements with V and J called. A share of clones is missing; checked studies link under half to unresolved V genes, and the rest is unexplained. Clone size and the V and J calls come from that table; the DNA yielded D and trimming. This sample's records show about 210,000 clones. Approximately 0.98% of the sample belongs to the ten largest clones.

Sequencing was performed on PBMCs. The V gene is TRBV28 and the J gene is TRBJ2-7; TRBD1 lines up with 8 middle nucleotides. This sequence originates from a woman between 25 and 40 years old in good health and CMV-seropositive. The sequenced DNA: TGTGCCAGCAGTCACGGACAGGGCCCCTACTACGAGCAGTACTTC. This is translated as CASSHGQGPYYEQYF. The reference TRBV28 and TRBJ2-7 proteins fill in what lies around the CDR3, so the full variable domain reads DVKVTQSSRYLVKRTGEKVFLECVQDMDHENMFWYRQDPGLGLRLIYFSYDVKMKEKGDIPEGYSVSREKKERFSLILESASTNQTSMYLCASSHGQGPYYEQYFGPGTRLTVT.